The 29 T cell receptor beta chains reported below all come from one sample, sequenced in a study of naive and memory T cell subsets. Regarding the study as a whole: Possibly reflecting memory cells re-expressing CD45RA, a few larger clonotypes occurred in naive repertoires, especially CD8.

These receptors' targets are unknown. The beta constant-region primer was an equimolar mix of two oligonucleotides covering TRBC1 and TRBC2. Nested alpha and beta constant-region primers with the SP2 primer drove four PCR rounds on ligated cDNA. TCRdb processed the UMI-ligation and nested PCR reads anew with MiXCR; each CDR3 protein has one entry. The sample has 98,000 or so distinct CDR3 sequences, roughly 15% seen once. Sequenced material: naive CD8+ T cells from blood. The receptors stem from a human donor in good health.

This clonotype was detected a few times. The rearrangement joins TRBV4-1 to TRBJ2-2, with a tentative D call TRBD1 (6 bases). V was cut by 3 bases and J by 6 bases, with 14 bases left in between. This CDR3 spans 15 amino acids. Per the germline V gene, CDR1 is MGHRA and CDR2 is YSYEKL. CDR3 sequence (DNA): TGCGCCAGCAGCCAGGAACAGGGTGTCTCCGGGGAGCTGTTTTTT. Translating it yields CASSQEQGVSGELFF.

This clonotype was seen repeatedly, ten times or more. V and J are TRBV20-1 and TRBJ2-3, with D tentatively TRBD2 (5 bases). The germline gives CDR1 DFQATT, CDR2 SNEGSKA (reference sequence). With 6 bases removed from V and 4 bases from J, the gap between germline ends came to 20 bases. This CDR3 contains 15 residues. The CDR3 nucleotides are TGCAGTGCCAAAAGGGCGATTCGAGGGCCAGATACGCAGTATTTT. Residues: CSAKRAIRGPDTQYF.

In its sample, this clonotype was seen a few times. V is TRBV12-3 or TRBV12-4 and J is TRBJ1-1; D is unclear. This CDR3 has 14 amino acids. Trimming took 5 bases from V and 5 from J, leaving 15 bases between them. The CDR3: CASSPYEMGTEAFF. For the CDR3, the DNA is TGTGCCAGCAGTCCCTATGAGATGGGAACTGAAGCTTTCTTT.

V and J are TRBV28 and TRBJ2-7, with TRBD1 identical over 7 bases. CDR1 is MDHEN and CDR2 is SYDVKM in the germline V gene. J was trimmed by 2 bases and V by 5 bases; bases with no gene match: 6. This CDR3 is built from 14 residues. CDR3 sequence reads: CASSDRDSPYEQYF. Written as DNA, the CDR3 is TGTGCCAGCAGTGACCGGGACAGCCCCTACGAGCAGTACTTC.

At least ten counts were recorded for this clonotype. CDR3 residues: CASSQGLAGGLAADTQYF. The CDR3 DNA follows: TGCGCCAGCAGCCAAGGGTTAGCGGGGGGGCTCGCCGCAGATACGCAGTATTTT. The chain couples TRBV4-1 to TRBJ2-3; 11 bases align to TRBD2. The germline CDR1 and CDR2 sequences are MGHRA and YSYEKL. CDR3 length equals 18 residues. V lost 1 base and J lost 4; bases outside the gene matches: 10.

This chain connects TRBV10-3 to TRBJ2-7; the D gene could be TRBD1 or TRBD2 (5 bases each). The germline V and J ends were trimmed by 8 bases and 6 bases, with 11 bases remaining between them. The CDR3 is 11 residues long. Per germline, CDR1 ENHRY and CDR2 SYGVKD. The CDR3 coding sequence is TGTGCCATCGGATACGGGGCCGAGCAGTACTTC. This encodes CAIGYGAEQYF.

This chain joins TRBV27 and TRBJ2-3; no reliable D call. V was shortened by 5 bases and J by 2 bases, with 5 bases between the two germline ends. From germline, CDR1 is MNHEY and CDR2 SMNVEV (reference sequence). The CDR3 spans 12 residues. In DNA, the CDR3 is TGTGCCAGCAGTAGACCCACAGATACGCAGTATTTT. Translating gives CASSRPTDTQYF.

The J gene is TRBJ2-3, the V gene TRBV27; D remains unclear. From germline, CDR1 is MNHEY and CDR2 SMNVEV (reference sequence). The V end lost 4 bases, the J end lost 2 bases, and 19 bases lay between the germline ends. CDR3 size: 17 residues. Written as DNA, the CDR3 is TGTGCCAGCAGTTCCCCGACTTCCCTTCCCTTCACAGATACGCAGTATTTT. Protein product: CASSSPTSLPFTDTQYF.

This clonotype was recorded a few times. The genes are TRBV11-1 and TRBJ1-1; perhaps TRBD1 as D (5 bases). CDR3 length: 15 residues. The V end lost 2 bases, the J end lost 6 bases, and 16 bases lay between the germline ends. CDR1 is SGHAT and CDR2 is FQDESV in the germline V gene (reference sequence). CDR3 loop: CASSLSFDQGSEAFF. CDR3 coding DNA: TGTGCCAGCAGCTTATCCTTCGATCAGGGCTCTGAAGCTTTCTTT.

Only one count was recorded for this clonotype. V usage is TRBV6-5 and J usage is TRBJ2-7, with unresolved D. The length of the CDR3 is 13 residues. Germline loops: CDR1 MNHEY, CDR2 SVGAGI. Trimming took off 2 bases at V and 3 bases at J, with 8 bases between the two ends. The CDR3 spells CASSYGVFYEQYF. The CDR3 DNA is TGTGCCAGCAGTTACGGGGTTTTCTACGAGCAGTACTTC.

This clonotype was recorded a few times. The chain recombines TRBV4-1 with TRBJ2-3; D gene uncertain. Per the germline V gene, CDR1 is MGHRA and CDR2 is YSYEKL. The CDR3 runs to 15 residues. Between the trimmed V and J ends, which lost 1 base and 4 bases, there was a span of 12 bases. The DNA for the CDR3 is TGCGCCAGCAGCCAAGTTCCCGCAACTTCAGATACGCAGTATTTT. This codes for CASSQVPATSDTQYF.

The V and J genes are TRBV7-9 and TRBJ1-1; D not certain. Germline V CDR1 and CDR2: SEHNR, FQNEAQ (reference sequence). The CDR3 spans 13 residues. Trimming pared 6 bases from V and 2 bases from J, leaving 10 bases between. The CDR3 region is CASRGIANTEAFF. CDR3 DNA: TGTGCCAGCAGGGGAATAGCAAACACTGAAGCTTTCTTT.

This clonotype was recorded many times. The chain has TRBV7-3 and TRBJ2-5; D is undetermined. The germline gives CDR1 SGHTA, CDR2 FQGTGA. V lost 1 base to trimming and J lost 1 base, with 13 bases between them. The CDR3 contains 16 residues. CDR3 DNA sequence: TGTGCCAGCAGCTTAAAGTACAGCAAAACCCAAGAGACCCAGTACTTC. Its protein is CASSLKYSKTQETQYF. Filled out from reference TRBV7-3 and TRBJ2-5, the complete variable domain reads GAGVSQTPSNKVTEKGKYVELRCDPISGHTALYWYRQSLGQGPEFLIYFQGTGAADDSGLPNDRFFAVRPEGSVSTLKIQRTERGDSAVYLCASSLKYSKTQETQYFGPGTRLLVL.

The chain recombines TRBV4-3 with TRBJ2-7; D may be TRBD2 (6 bases). The V gene's germline CDR1 is LGHNA and CDR2 YSLEER. This CDR3 is built from 15 residues. V lost 3 bases and J lost 0, with 12 bases in between. The CDR3 loop is CASSHDRTNSYEQYF. The CDR3 region has the DNA TGCGCCAGCAGCCACGACCGGACTAACTCCTACGAGCAGTACTTC.

This clonotype was seen a few times. J is TRBJ2-1 and V is TRBV19, with 9 nucleotides matching TRBD2. From germline, CDR1 is LNHDA and CDR2 SQIVND (reference sequence). CDR3 length equals 15 residues. V lost 7 bases to trimming and J lost 3 bases; unmatched junction nucleotides: 7. CDR3 bases: TGTGCCAGTAAGCCCCTAGCGGGACTCTACAATGAGCAGTTCTTC. It encodes CASKPLAGLYNEQFF.

V and J are TRBV12-3 or TRBV12-4 and TRBJ2-3, with D uncertain. V was clipped by 0 bases and J by 6 bases, with 13 bases between them. CDR3 length: 15 residues. The CDR3 spells CASSLAPGLVDTQYF. CDR3 nucleotide sequence: TGTGCCAGCAGTTTAGCGCCAGGTCTAGTTGATACGCAGTATTTT.

This clonotype was picked up a small number of times. The J gene is TRBJ2-1, the V gene TRBV24-1; TRBD2 aligns across 9 bases. The germline gives CDR1 KGHDR, CDR2 SFDVKD. V was pared by 1 base and J by 4 bases, with 1 base of the junction left unmatched. The CDR3 loop spans 15 amino acids. CDR3 in DNA: TGTGCCACCAGTGATTTTACTAGCGGGTACAATGAGCAGTTCTTC. Translation gives CATSDFTSGYNEQFF.

The rearrangement uses TRBV5-6 and TRBJ2-1, with TRBD2 as a possible D gene (5 bases). Trimming took off 0 bases at V and 6 bases at J, with 10 bases between the two ends. Germline CDR1 reads SGHDT; CDR2 reads YYEEEE. The CDR3 loop spans 14 amino acids. DNA of the CDR3: TGTGCCAGCAGCTTGGCCCTAGCTAGCAATGAGCAGTTCTTC. Translated, it gives CASSLALASNEQFF.

The chain uses TRBV4-3 and TRBJ2-6; 8 positions agree with TRBD1. V was clipped by 0 bases and J by 2 bases; unmatched bases: 9. CDR1 LGHNA and CDR2 YSLEER come from the germline V gene. This CDR3 spans 19 amino acids. This CDR3 reads CASSQERGQGAPGANVLTF. CDR3 DNA: TGCGCCAGCAGCCAAGAAAGGGGCCAGGGGGCGCCTGGGGCCAACGTCCTGACTTTC.

This clonotype was seen a handful of times. This sequence joins TRBV12-3 or TRBV12-4 and TRBJ2-1; maybe TRBD1 (5 bases). V was cut by 5 bases and J by 0 bases, with 17 bases left in between. CDR3 size: 17 residues. CDR3 DNA: TGTGCCAGCAGTGATACTACACAGGCGAGCTCCTACAATGAGCAGTTCTTC. Protein sequence: CASSDTTQASSYNEQFF.

This clonotype was counted only a few times. J is TRBJ2-7 and V is TRBV11-2; possible D gene TRBD2, 5 bases. The CDR3 is 15 residues long. Looked up from germline, CDR1 is SGHAT and CDR2 is FQNNGV. The ends were cut back, 1 base at V and 9 bases at J, with 19 bases in the middle. This CDR3 reads CASSLGGPINYLQYF. The CDR3 DNA reads as TGTGCCAGCAGCTTAGGAGGGCCGATTAACTATTTGCAGTACTTC. Variable domain in full (rest from reference TRBV11-2 and TRBJ2-7): EAGVAQSPRYKIIEKRQSVAFWCNPISGHATLYWYQQILGQGPKLLIQFQNNGVVDDSQLPKDRFSAERLKGVDSTLKIQPAKLEDSAVYLCASSLGGPINYLQYFGPGTRLTVT.

This clonotype was counted ten times or more. The chain uses TRBV27 and TRBJ2-2; no clear D. The V gene lost 3 bases and the J gene lost 7 bases, with 3 bases spanning the gap. Germline lookup yields CDR1 MNHEY and CDR2 SMNVEV (reference sequence). This CDR3 has 11 amino acids. The CDR3 spells CASSFGGELFF. CDR3 nucleotide sequence: TGTGCCAGCAGTTTCGGCGGGGAGCTGTTTTTT.

The chain recombines TRBV2 with TRBJ1-1; 7 bases are shared with TRBD1. CDR1 and CDR2 (germline): SNHLY, FYNNEI. This CDR3 has 14 residues. V lost 10 bases to trimming and J lost 0 bases; unmatched junction nucleotides: 8. The chain's CDR3 is CATGEDRLNTEAFF. CDR3 in DNA: TGTGCCACCGGGGAGGACAGGCTGAACACTGAAGCTTTCTTT.

J is TRBJ2-2 and V is TRBV2; D is perhaps TRBD1 (6 bases). This CDR3 region has 16 residues. CDR1 and CDR2 from the germline V gene are SNHLY and FYNNEI. V was trimmed by 10 bases and J by 7 bases, leaving 25 bases between them. The CDR3 coding sequence is TGTGCCACCAAGAGGGGACAAGACAGGTCGGGCGGGGAGCTGTTTTTT. Translation gives CATKRGQDRSGGELFF.

The V gene is TRBV11-2, the J gene TRBJ2-2, with D unclear. Trimming took off 4 bases at V and 2 bases at J, with 20 bases between the two ends. Per germline, CDR1 SGHAT and CDR2 FQNNGV. CDR3 length: 18 residues. The CDR3 nucleotides are TGTGCCAGCAGCTCAACGTACTCCTTCGACCAAAACACCGGGGAGCTGTTTTTT. It translates to CASSSTYSFDQNTGELFF. Full variable domain (rest looked up from reference TRBV11-2 and TRBJ2-2): EAGVAQSPRYKIIEKRQSVAFWCNPISGHATLYWYQQILGQGPKLLIQFQNNGVVDDSQLPKDRFSAERLKGVDSTLKIQPAKLEDSAVYLCASSSTYSFDQNTGELFFGEGSRLTVL.

This clonotype came up a few times. The chain joins TRBV7-8 to TRBJ2-1; tentatively, D is TRBD1 (6 bases). CDR3 length: 14 amino acids. Germline V lookup: CDR1 SGHVS, CDR2 FQNEAQ. V was trimmed by 4 bases and J by 4 bases, leaving 11 bases between them. CDR3 sequence reads: CASSSQGFYNEQFF. The CDR3 DNA is TGTGCCAGCAGCTCGCAGGGGTTTTACAATGAGCAGTTCTTC.

This clonotype was seen a few times. This sequence joins TRBV12-3 or TRBV12-4 and TRBJ2-7, with D hard to call. Trimming took 5 bases from V and 1 from J, leaving 9 bases between them. The length of the CDR3 is 13 residues. CDR3 amino acids: CASSPRISYEQYF. DNA of the CDR3: TGTGCCAGCAGTCCCAGAATTTCCTACGAGCAGTACTTC.

There are a few counts of this clonotype. The gene calls are TRBV4-2 and TRBJ2-3, with D possibly TRBD1 on 5 matching bases. The length of the CDR3 is 16 residues. Germline assignment: CDR1 LGHNA and CDR2 YNFKEQ. Between the trimmed V and J ends, which lost 0 bases and 6 bases, there was a span of 16 bases. The CDR3 bases are TGTGCCAGCAGCCAAGACAGGGCCGTCCGCCGTGATACGCAGTATTTT. It translates to CASSQDRAVRRDTQYF.

This rearrangement joins TRBV5-1 to TRBJ2-5, with 10 nucleotides matching TRBD2. Per the germline V gene, CDR1 is SGHRS and CDR2 is YFSETQ. The CDR3 is made up of 16 amino acids. After removal of 0 bases from V and 1 base from J, the junction contained 3 bases not matched to a gene. The CDR3 coding sequence is TGCGCCAGCAGCTTGGTTCTAGCGGGAGTCCAAGAGACCCAGTACTTC. This translates into CASSLVLAGVQETQYF.